The rows below give T cell receptor beta chains drawn from one sample of a study of blood T cells in healthy people across ages. TCRdb processed the 5' RACE reads anew with MiXCR; each CDR3 protein has one entry. The sample consists of around 1,000,000 distinct CDR3 sequences, approximately 26% of them appearing once. These data are also associated with another study on T cells of mothers and their children.

Material for sequencing was blood. These receptor sequences come from a girl under 10 years old in good health. The CDR3 runs from the conserved cysteine through the conserved F or W. Each record gives: clone size, J gene, D gene, V gene, CDR3 DNA, CDR3 protein. A D gene is named only where the DNA matches it firmly. Some rows mark clone size as missing; the rest say once, few, many or name a class of expanded clone.

few,TRBJ2-7,TRBD1,TRBV5-8,TGTGCCAGCAGGCATAGACAGGGTAGGAACTACGAGCAGTACTTC,CASRHRQGRNYEQYF
few,TRBJ2-7,.,TRBV7-9,TGTGCCAGCAGCTTGGGTTCCACCGGGATTCTGCTTGACGAGCAGTACTTC,CASSLGSTGILLDEQYF
.,TRBJ1-4,.,TRBV3-1,TGTGCCAGCAGCCGCAACGATGAGAAACTGTTTTTT,CASSRNDEKLFF
.,TRBJ1-1,.,TRBV6-5,TGTGCCAGCAGTACCCTCCCGGGCAGGGGTACTGAAGCTTTCTTT,CASSTLPGRGTEAFF
few,TRBJ2-1,.,TRBV15,TGTGCCACCAGCAGTGGCATTGTCAACAACAATGAGCAGTTCTTC,CATSSGIVNNNEQFF
.,TRBJ2-1,.,TRBV2,TGTGCCAGCAGTGAAGTGGCGGATGAGCAGTTCTTC,CASSEVADEQFF
.,TRBJ1-2,.,TRBV29-1,TGCAGCGTTGAAAACCTGTATGGCTACACCTTC,CSVENLYGYTF
many,TRBJ1-2,TRBD1,TRBV7-2,TGTGCCAGCAGCTTATCCTGGGACAGGTTTCTTGTGTCCGCTGGCTACACCTTC,CASSLSWDRFLVSAGYTF
.,TRBJ1-2,.,TRBV6-2/TRBV6-3,TGTGCCAGCAGTTTGACAGACGTAGGGGATGGCTACACCTTC,CASSLTDVGDGYTF
few,TRBJ2-1,TRBD2,TRBV6-6,TGTGCCAGCAGTTTGACTAGCGGGAGTGTGTTAACCTACAATGAGCAGTTCTTC,CASSLTSGSVLTYNEQFF
.,TRBJ2-1,TRBD2,TRBV27,TGTGCCGGCAGTTTATTGCTTCCTAGCGGCCCTAGGAATGAGCAGTTCTTC,CAGSLLLPSGPRNEQFF
few,TRBJ1-1,.,TRBV2,TGTGCCAGCGGGAGGACAGTTGAAGCTTTCTTT,CASGRTVEAFF
few,TRBJ2-1,TRBD2,TRBV7-9,TGTGCCAGCAGCTCGACTAGCGGGAGCCTCAATGAGCAGTTCTTC,CASSSTSGSLNEQFF
few,TRBJ2-7,.,TRBV28,TGTGCCAGCAGTTTTGCAGGGTCCCGAGGTTTTTCCTACGAGCAGTACTTC,CASSFAGSRGFSYEQYF
few,TRBJ2-1,TRBD2,TRBV6-5,TGTGCCAGCAGTTTCCTAGCGGGGGGAAATAATGAGCAGTTCTTC,CASSFLAGGNNEQFF
few,TRBJ1-1,TRBD1,TRBV4-3,TGCGCCAGCAGGGTACAGGGGGCGAACACTGAAGCTTTCTTT,CASRVQGANTEAFF
.,TRBJ2-1,.,TRBV28,TGTGCCAGCAGTTTATCCTCGCCGGGGCGGGAAATTAACAATGAGCAGTTCTTC,CASSLSSPGREINNEQFF
.,TRBJ2-7,.,TRBV29-1,TGCAGCGTTGGCATCGGAGAGTACGAGCAGTACTTC,CSVGIGEYEQYF
many,TRBJ1-5,.,TRBV16,TGTGCCAGCAGCCAATTCGCAGGGCGTCAGCCCCAGCATTTT,CASSQFAGRQPQHF
.,TRBJ2-5,.,TRBV11-2,TGTGCCAGCAGCCCTCGACGGGAGAGGGGAGAGACCCAGTACTTC,CASSPRRERGETQYF
few,TRBJ1-1,.,TRBV7-9,TGTGCCACCGAAGCGGCCCGTCGGAACACTGAAGCTTTCTTT,CATEAARRNTEAFF
.,TRBJ2-3,.,TRBV29-1,TGCAGCGTTGAAGAGGGCGGAGATACGCAGTATTTT,CSVEEGGDTQYF
.,TRBJ2-5,TRBD1,TRBV3-1,TGTGCCAGCAGCCAGGGGGACAGGGAGACCCAGTACTTC,CASSQGDRETQYF
few,TRBJ1-6,.,TRBV15,TGTGCCACCAGCGACCCAGGGAGCTCCTATAATTCACCCCTCCACTTT,CATSDPGSSYNSPLHF
many,TRBJ2-7,TRBD2,TRBV11-2,TGTGCCAGCAGCTTAGTGGGACTACCTATTTACGAGCAGTACTTC,CASSLVGLPIYEQYF
few,TRBJ2-1,TRBD2,TRBV6-1,TGTGCCAGCATGGGAGGGCGGGAGAGTTACAATGAGCAGTTCTTC,CASMGGRESYNEQFF
once,TRBJ2-5,TRBD2,TRBV6-2/TRBV6-3,TGTGCCAGCAGTTACTCAGAGCGGGGTCACCTTTACTTC,CASSYSERGHLYF
.,TRBJ2-1,TRBD2,TRBV27,TGTGCCAGCAGTTTTCTAGCGGGAGGTCGGAATGAGCAGTTCTTC,CASSFLAGGRNEQFF
few,TRBJ2-5,TRBD1,TRBV6-5,TGTGCCAGCAGTTTGGGACAGGGGAAAGGAGAGACCCAGTACTTC,CASSLGQGKGETQYF
.,TRBJ1-5,.,TRBV7-9,TGTGCCAGCAGCCCCCCCGGGAGTTCGGGGCAGCCCCAGCATTTT,CASSPPGSSGQPQHF
.,TRBJ1-2,TRBD1,TRBV29-1,TGCAGCGTTGACAGGGGGACGGCTGGCTACACCTTC,CSVDRGTAGYTF
.,TRBJ2-7,TRBD1,TRBV27,TGTGCCAGCAGCGCCGGGACAGGGGACTACGAGCAGTACTTC,CASSAGTGDYEQYF
.,TRBJ2-2,.,TRBV28,TGTGCCTCTGCCAGGGACAAGATCACCGGGGAGCTGTTTTTT,CASARDKITGELFF
few,TRBJ1-4,.,TRBV5-5,TGTGCCAGCGGCGGAGGAGGGGCCTATGAAAAACTGTTTTTT,CASGGGGAYEKLFF
few,TRBJ1-1,.,TRBV6-6,TGTGCCAGCGGGCTGGGGCCGAACACTGAAGCTTTCTTT,CASGLGPNTEAFF
few,TRBJ1-1,.,TRBV7-9,TGCGCCAGCAGCCGTCAGGGAACGAACACTGAAGCTTTCTTT,CASSRQGTNTEAFF
.,TRBJ1-4,.,TRBV29-1,TGCAGCGTGCACAGGGCGAGGGATGAAAAACTGTTTTTT,CSVHRARDEKLFF